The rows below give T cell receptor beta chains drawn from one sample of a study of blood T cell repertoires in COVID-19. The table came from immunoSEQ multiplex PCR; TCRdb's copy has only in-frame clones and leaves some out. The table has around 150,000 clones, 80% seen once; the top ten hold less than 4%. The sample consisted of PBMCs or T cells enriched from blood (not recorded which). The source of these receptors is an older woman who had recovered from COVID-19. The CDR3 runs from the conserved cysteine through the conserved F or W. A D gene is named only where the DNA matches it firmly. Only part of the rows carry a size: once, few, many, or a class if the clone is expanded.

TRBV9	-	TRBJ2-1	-	TGTGCCAGCAGCGTAAACAACAATGAGCAGTTCTTC	CASSVNNNEQFF
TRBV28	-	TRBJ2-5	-	TGTGCCAGCAGTTTTGTCAGGAAGAGGGTCGGAGAGACCCAGTACTTC	CASSFVRKRVGETQYF
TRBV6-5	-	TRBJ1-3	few	TGTGCCAGCAGTCGAGAAATGGGAAACACCATATATTTT	CASSREMGNTIYF
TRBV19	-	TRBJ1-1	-	TGTGCCAGTAGCGCCAGGGGAAGCTTTGAAGCTTTCTTT	CASSARGSFEAFF
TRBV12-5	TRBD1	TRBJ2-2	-	TGTGCTAGTGGTTTGAGTACAGGGGGCCAGAACACCGGGGAGCTGTTTTTT	CASGLSTGGQNTGELFF
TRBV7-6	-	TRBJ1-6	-	TGTGCCAGCAGCAAAAACAGGGCGAGCTCCTATAATTCACCCCTCCACTTT	CASSKNRASSYNSPLHF
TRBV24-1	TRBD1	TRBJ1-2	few	TGTGCCACCAGTGAAAGGACAGGGGGCTACTATGGCTACACCTTC	CATSERTGGYYGYTF
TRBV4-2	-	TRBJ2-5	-	TGTGCCAGCAGCCAGGCCCCCGAGCAGGGCCCGAGGAACTTC	CASSQAPEQGPRNF
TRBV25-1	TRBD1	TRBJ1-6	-	TGTGCCAGCAGAGGGACAGGGGTGCGGTCACCCCTCCACTTT	CASRGTGVRSPLHF
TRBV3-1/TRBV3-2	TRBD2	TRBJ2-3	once	TGTGCCAGCAGCCAAGCCCCCGTAGCGGGGACTAGCACAGATACGCAGTATTTT	CASSQAPVAGTSTDTQYF
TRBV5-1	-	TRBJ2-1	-	TGCGCCAGCAGCGAAGGGACTTCCAACTCCTACAATGAGCAGTTCTTC	CASSEGTSNSYNEQFF
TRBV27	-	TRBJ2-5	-	TGTGCCAGCGGACTTCCAGGAACCCAGTACTTC	CASGLPGTQYF
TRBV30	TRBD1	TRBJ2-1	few	TGTGCCTGGAGCTCAGCCGGGGACAGGGGCCAGTTCTTC	CAWSSAGDRGQFF
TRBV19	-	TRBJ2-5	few	TGTGCCAGTAGAGCCTACCGGGACCAAGAGACCCAGTACTTC	CASRAYRDQETQYF
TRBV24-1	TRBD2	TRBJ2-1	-	TGTGCCACCAGTGGGGCGGGGGGGCAGTTCTTC	CATSGAGGQFF
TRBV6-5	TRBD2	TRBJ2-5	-	TGTGCCAGCAGTTACCCGGGCGGGGGAGAGACCCAGTACTTC	CASSYPGGGETQYF
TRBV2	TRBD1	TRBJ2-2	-	TGTGCCAGCAGTTCCGCCGGGACAGCCCGCACCGGGGAGCTGTTTTTT	CASSSAGTARTGELFF
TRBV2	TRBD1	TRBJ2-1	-	TGTGCCAGCAGGGGACAGGGAACCCCTAGTAATGAGCAGTTCTTC	CASRGQGTPSNEQFF
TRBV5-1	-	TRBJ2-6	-	TGCGCCAGCAGCCGATGGGAGGTGAGCTCTGGGGCCAACGTCCTGACTTTC	CASSRWEVSSGANVLTF
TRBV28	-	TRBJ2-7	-	TGTGCCAGCAGTCGAGTCCCGCAGGGCAACGAGCAGTACTTC	CASSRVPQGNEQYF
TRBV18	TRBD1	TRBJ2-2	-	TGTGCCAGCTCACCATTCCAGGGGGAAACGAACACCGGGGAGCTGTTTTTT	CASSPFQGETNTGELFF
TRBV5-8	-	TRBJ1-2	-	TGTGCCAGCAGTTTTAGGGGGGGAGCTAACTATGGCTACACCTTC	CASSFRGGANYGYTF
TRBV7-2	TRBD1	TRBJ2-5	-	TGTGCCAGCAGAACCGACAGGGGCGGTGAGACCCAGTACTTC	CASRTDRGGETQYF
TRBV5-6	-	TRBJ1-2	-	TGTGCCAGCAGCTTGGGGTATCAGGTCTATGGCTACACCTTC	CASSLGYQVYGYTF
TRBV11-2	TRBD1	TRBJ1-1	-	TGTGCCAGCAGCTTAAAGGCAGGGGGCACTGAAGCTTTCTTT	CASSLKAGGTEAFF
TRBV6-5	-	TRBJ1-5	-	TGTGCCAGCACACAGGGTGGCAGCAATCAGCCCCAGCATTTT	CASTQGGSNQPQHF
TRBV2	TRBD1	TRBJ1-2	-	TGTGCCAGCAGTACTGGGACAGGGAGTCCCTATGGCTACACCTTC	CASSTGTGSPYGYTF
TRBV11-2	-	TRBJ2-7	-	TGTGCCAGCAGCTTAACGTCAGGGGTGCGGTACGAGCAGTACTTC	CASSLTSGVRYEQYF
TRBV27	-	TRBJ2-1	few	TGTGCCAGCAGTTCGAGACAGAGCTCCTACAATGAGCAGTTCTTC	CASSSRQSSYNEQFF
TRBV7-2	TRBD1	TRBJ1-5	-	TGTGCCAGCAGCTTAGTCCTACTCGGACAGGGTGGGGATCAGCCCCAGCATTTT	CASSLVLLGQGGDQPQHF
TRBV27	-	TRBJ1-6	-	TGTGCCAGCACCACAGGGAATTCACCCCTCCACTTT	CASTTGNSPLHF
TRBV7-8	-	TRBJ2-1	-	TGTGCCAGCAGCCGAAGCGTGTTATACGAGCAGTTCTTC	CASSRSVLYEQFF
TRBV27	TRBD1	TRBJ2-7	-	TGTGCCAGCAGTACACAGGGGACGAACGAGCAGTACTTC	CASSTQGTNEQYF
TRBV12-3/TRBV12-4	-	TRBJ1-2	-	TGTGCCACCACCAGAGGATCCTATGGCTACACCTTC	CATTRGSYGYTF
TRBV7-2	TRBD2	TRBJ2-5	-	TGTGCCAGCAGCTTAGCGATTAGCGGGGCTCTAGGGACCCAGTACTTC	CASSLAISGALGTQYF
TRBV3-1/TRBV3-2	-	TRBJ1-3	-	TGTGCCAGCAGGTACGAGGACACCATATATTTT	CASRYEDTIYF
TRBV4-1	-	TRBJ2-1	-	TGCGCCAGCAGCCAACTAGCGTACAATGAGCAGTTCTTC	CASSQLAYNEQFF
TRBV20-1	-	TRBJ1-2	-	TGCAGTGCTAGTTCCAGGCGGCAGCAGGGTGGCTACACCTTC	CSASSRRQQGGYTF
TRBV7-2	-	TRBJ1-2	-	TGTGCCAGCAGCTTAGACAAGTTTTATGGCTACACCTTC	CASSLDKFYGYTF
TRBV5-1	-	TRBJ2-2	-	TGCGCCAGCAGCCCGGACACCAACAGTTTGAACACCGGGGAGCTGTTTTTT	CASSPDTNSLNTGELFF
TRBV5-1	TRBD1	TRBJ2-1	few	TGCGCCAGCAGCTTGGCGCAGGGGGCCTACAATGAGCAGTTCTTC	CASSLAQGAYNEQFF
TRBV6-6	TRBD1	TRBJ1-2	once	TGTGCCAGCAGTTACCGGACAGGGGAGTTTGGCTACACCTTC	CASSYRTGEFGYTF
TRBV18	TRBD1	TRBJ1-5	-	TGTGCCAGCTCATCCGGGACAGGGGGCGGTCAGCCCCAGCATTTT	CASSSGTGGGQPQHF
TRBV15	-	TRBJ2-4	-	TGTGCCACCAGCAGAGATCAGGGAGGGGGATACATTCAGTACTTC	CATSRDQGGGYIQYF
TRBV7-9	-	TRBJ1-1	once	TGTGCCAGCAGCTTAGGGGGCACGAACACTGAAGCTTTCTTT	CASSLGGTNTEAFF
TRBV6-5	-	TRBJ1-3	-	TGTGCCAGCAGTTACCTTAAGGGAGGCTCTGGAAACACCATATATTTT	CASSYLKGGSGNTIYF
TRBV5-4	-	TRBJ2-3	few	TGTGCCAGCAGCTTCCGGTCAGGAACAGATACGCAGTATTTT	CASSFRSGTDTQYF
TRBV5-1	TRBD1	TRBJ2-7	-	TGCGCCAGCAGCGTCGGGACAGGTAACTACGAGCAGTACTTC	CASSVGTGNYEQYF